This T cell receptor (beta chain) is from a study of blood T cell repertoires in COVID-19 (dated by TCRdb to the early 2020s). Study-wide context: Samples from collaborators originated in the United States, Italy and Spain and spanned both the acute and convalescent phases of COVID-19. The prospective study material was composed of cDNA or gDNA derived from T cells, B-cell-depleted T cells, or PBMCs. The dataset comprised deeply sampled blood TCRbeta repertoires from subjects exposed to, actively infected with, or recovered from COVID-19. The repertoires were made available in a free public database intended to serve as a resource for research on the immune response to SARS-CoV-2. Samples came from the ongoing ImmuneRACE study (first 160 participants) plus 1,254 subjects from 6 global collaborators. The sample metadata nearly always contained a de-identified subject ID, COVID-19 status, age in years and sex. Where available, HLA class I and class II types were taken from metadata supplied by the sample provider and were not determined by assay-based typing. What the work shows at the level of the full study, not this receptor alone: How much clinical and demographic metadata was included differed by source and by participant, and the metadata was provided uncurated.

The collaborating institutions used their own protocols to collect whole blood in K2EDTA tubes. Collaborator samples were shipped for TCRbeta analysis as frozen whole blood, isolated PBMCs, or DNA extracted from either sample type. TCRbeta CDR3 regions were amplified from genomic DNA using the immunoSEQ Assay, a bias-controlled multiplex PCR. The study's processing was this. The number of nucleated cells in each sample was estimated from the amplification of reference gene primers within the assay. To quantify the absolute abundance of each unique TCRbeta CDR3 rearrangement, sequence reads were collapsed and filtered. For each sample, productive Simpson clonality was calculated by taking the square root of Simpson's diversity index across productive rearrangements. In TCRdb, the immuneACCESS table is reduced to in-frame sequences with V and J assigned. These tables do not hold every clone; where another copy was compared, an unresolved V gene accounts for under half, and the others remain unexplained. V, J and clone size were drawn from that table, and D and trimming were deduced from the DNA. This sample is represented by 40,000 or so clones; roughly 88% of them were singletons. The ten largest clones take up around 8.2% of the sample.

CDR1 and CDR2, looked up from the germline V gene (reference sequence), are SEHNR and FQNEAQ. The CDR3 covers 19 residues, taking in both the cysteine and the phenylalanine. Only the CDR3 DNA stays, 57 bases, in frame from base 1. The germline V and J ends show losses of 2 bases and 2 bases respectively, and no gene match explains 8 bases of the junction. Of note for this clone: The antigen it binds to is not known. Per-base quality was not reported, and no clone a single base away is much larger than it.

The specimen was peripheral blood. The chain is encoded by TRBV7-9 joined to TRBJ2-1; TRBD2 fits 14 bases in the junction. The TCR comes from a man aged 60 to 69 with active COVID-19. The CDR3 in this case is CASSLYGTSGRGTYNEQFF. The DNA sequence reads TGTGCCAGCAGCTTATACGGGACTAGCGGGAGAGGGACCTACAATGAGCAGTTCTTC.